A single T cell receptor (beta chain) is shown here with its context. The antigen is unknown. The entirety of the isolated RNA underwent reverse transcription, so expressed TCRB transcripts were sequenced. Method: immunoSEQ multiplex PCR; TCRdb's copy keeps in-frame clones and lacks some. The table has some 500,000 clones, 10% to 12% seen once. This record belongs to a study of beta chain features in type 1 diabetes. Findings of the study overall: A moderate, significant TCRB CDR3 shortening appeared in type 1 diabetes across four CD4+ subsets.

CDR1 SGHRS and CDR2 YFSETQ come from the germline V gene. Trimming stripped 4 bases from V and 0 bases from J, with 8 bases between. The CDR3 runs 14 residues. The clonotype was recovered from a young woman in good health. Sequencing used naive CD4+ T cells from blood. The chain joins TRBV5-1 to TRBJ2-1, with D possibly being TRBD2 (5 bases). The CDR3 coding sequence is TGCGCCAGCAGCAAAGGGAGCTCCTACAATGAGCAGTTCTTC. It specifies CASSKGSSYNEQFF.